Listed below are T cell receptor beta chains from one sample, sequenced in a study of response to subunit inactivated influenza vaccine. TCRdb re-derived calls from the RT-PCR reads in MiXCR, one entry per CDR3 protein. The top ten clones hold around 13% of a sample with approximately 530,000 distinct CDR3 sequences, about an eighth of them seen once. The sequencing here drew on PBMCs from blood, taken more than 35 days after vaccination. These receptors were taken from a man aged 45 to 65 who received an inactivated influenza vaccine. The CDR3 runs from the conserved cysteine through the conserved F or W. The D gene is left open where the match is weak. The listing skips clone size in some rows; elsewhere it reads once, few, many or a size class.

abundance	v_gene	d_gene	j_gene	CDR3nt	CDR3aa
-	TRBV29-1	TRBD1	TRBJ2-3	TGCAGCGTTGAAGTCTCAGGGGGCGCCATCGGAGATACGCAGTATTTT	CSVEVSGGAIGDTQYF
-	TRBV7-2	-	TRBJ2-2	TGTGCCAGCAGCCCTCGTGTTAGCAGTTATGCCGGGGAGCTGTTTTTT	CASSPRVSSYAGELFF
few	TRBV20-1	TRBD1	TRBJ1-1	TGCAGTGCGGCAGGGGGCTCGAACACTGAAGCTTTCTTT	CSAAGGSNTEAFF
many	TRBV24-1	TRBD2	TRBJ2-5	TGTGCCACCAGTGATCCTACCGGGGGGTTTCAAGAGACCCAGTACTTC	CATSDPTGGFQETQYF
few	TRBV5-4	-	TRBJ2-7	TGTGCCAGCAGCGATAACCCCTACGAGCAGTACTTC	CASSDNPYEQYF
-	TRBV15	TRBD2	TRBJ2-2	TGTGCCACCAGCAGAGTTTTACTAGCGGGAGCCGGGGAGCTGTTTTTT	CATSRVLLAGAGELFF
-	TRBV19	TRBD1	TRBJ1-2	TGTGCCAGTAGTCCTGTGGACAGGAGCTATGGCTACACCTTC	CASSPVDRSYGYTF
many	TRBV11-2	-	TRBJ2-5	TGTGCCAGCAGCCGCCTGGAGACCCAGTACTTC	CASSRLETQYF
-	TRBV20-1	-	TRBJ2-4	TGCAGTGCTTCGGACAGTCCCATTCAGTACTTC	CSASDSPIQYF
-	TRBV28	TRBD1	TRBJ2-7	TGTGCCAGCACGGGAGGCGTGGGACAGGGAAGTTACGAGCAGTACTTC	CASTGGVGQGSYEQYF
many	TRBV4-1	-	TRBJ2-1	TGCGCCAGCAGCCAGGGTACGCTCCGCTCCTACAATGAGCAGTTCTTC	CASSQGTLRSYNEQFF
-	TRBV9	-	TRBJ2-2	TGTGCCAGCAGCGTTTTGTCATCCGCCCCCTCCGGGGAGCTGTTTTTT	CASSVLSSAPSGELFF
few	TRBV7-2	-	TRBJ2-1	TGTGCCAGCAGCCCTGTGGAGGAGCAGTTCTTC	CASSPVEEQFF
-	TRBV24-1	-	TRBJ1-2	TGTGCCACCAGTGTAAGCACGAACTATGGCTACACCTTC	CATSVSTNYGYTF
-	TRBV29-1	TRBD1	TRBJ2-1	TGCAGCGTTGAAGACTACAGGGGTGATGAGCAGTTCTTC	CSVEDYRGDEQFF
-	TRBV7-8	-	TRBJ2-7	TGTGCCAGCAGAAAAGGACGGGACGGATCCTACGAGCAGTACTTC	CASRKGRDGSYEQYF
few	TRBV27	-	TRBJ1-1	TGTGCCAGCAGTTACGGGGGGAGGGGGACTGAAGCTTTCTTT	CASSYGGRGTEAFF
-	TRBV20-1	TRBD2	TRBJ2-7	TGCAGTGCTAGAAGTTTAGCGGGAGACGGATACGAGCAGTACTTC	CSARSLAGDGYEQYF
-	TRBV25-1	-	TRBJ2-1	TGTGCCAGCAGTGAATCGGCAGGGGTTTACAATGAGCAGTTCTTC	CASSESAGVYNEQFF
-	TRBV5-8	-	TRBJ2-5	TGTGCCAGCAGCTTGGGTAGGGACACAGGTTTCCAAGAGACCCAGTACTTC	CASSLGRDTGFQETQYF
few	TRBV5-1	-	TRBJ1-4	TGCGCCAGCAGCTTCCGGGCAGCAACTAATGAAAAACTGTTTTTT	CASSFRAATNEKLFF
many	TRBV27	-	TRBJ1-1	TGTGCCAGCAGTTTATTAAGCGGGTCGACCACAGGGAGAACTTTCTTT	CASSLLSGSTTGRTFF
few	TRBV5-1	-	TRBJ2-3	TGCGCCAGCAGCTTGGCCATCAGGGCTACAGATACGCAGTATTTT	CASSLAIRATDTQYF
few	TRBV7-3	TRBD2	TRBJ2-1	TGTGCCAGCAGCCAGGGTAGCGGGGAGCAGTTCTTC	CASSQGSGEQFF
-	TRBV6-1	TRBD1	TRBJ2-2	TGTGCCAGCAGCTCCGTCCCTGGGACAGGCGCGAACACCGGGGAGCTGTTTTTT	CASSSVPGTGANTGELFF
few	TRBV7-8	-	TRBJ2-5	TGTGCCAGCAGCTTAGGTCCCGGATGGGGGGTTGAAGAGACCCAGTACTTC	CASSLGPGWGVEETQYF
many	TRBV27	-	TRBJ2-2	TGTGCCAGCAGTTTAATGGCAGGGGCGGCCGGGGAGCTGTTTTTT	CASSLMAGAAGELFF
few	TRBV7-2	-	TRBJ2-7	TGTGCCAGCGGTTTCGGAATGAGCTCCTACGAGCAGTACTTC	CASGFGMSSYEQYF
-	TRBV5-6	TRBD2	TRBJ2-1	TGTGCCAGCAGCTGGGGTCCAACGGGAGGTAGGGATGAGCAGTTCTTC	CASSWGPTGGRDEQFF
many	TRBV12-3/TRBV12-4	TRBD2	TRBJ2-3	TGTGCCAGCAGAATACTAGCGGCTAGCACAGATACGCAGTATTTT	CASRILAASTDTQYF
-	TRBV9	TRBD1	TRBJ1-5	TGTGCCAGCAGCGTAGGGACAGGCAGCAATCAGCCCCAGCATTTT	CASSVGTGSNQPQHF
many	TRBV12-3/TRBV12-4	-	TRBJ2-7	TGTGCCAGCAGTTCGGGTCCTGGCGTCGAGCAGTACTTC	CASSSGPGVEQYF
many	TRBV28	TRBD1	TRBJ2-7	TGTGCCAGCAGCTCGCCCGGGACAGGAGTCTACGAGCAGTACTTC	CASSSPGTGVYEQYF
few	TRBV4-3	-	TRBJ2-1	TGCGCCAGCAGCCCTCGACAGGTTTACAATGAGCAGTTCTTC	CASSPRQVYNEQFF
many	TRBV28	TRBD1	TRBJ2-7	TGTGCCAGCAGTTCCGGACAGGGGTCGGTAGGACGCTTGGGTGAGCAGTACTTC	CASSSGQGSVGRLGEQYF
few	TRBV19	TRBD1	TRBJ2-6	TGTGCCAGTAGCCGGGACAGGGTATCTGGGGCCAACGTCCTGACTTTC	CASSRDRVSGANVLTF
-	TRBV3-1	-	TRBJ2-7	TGTGCCAGCAGCCAAGACTTCGTTGCCTACGAGCAGTACTTC	CASSQDFVAYEQYF
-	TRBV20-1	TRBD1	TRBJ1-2	TGCAGTGCTGGGACAGGGGATGAAGTCTATGGCTACACCTTC	CSAGTGDEVYGYTF
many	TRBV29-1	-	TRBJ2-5	TGCAGCGTTGGAGGCTACCAAGAGACCCAGTACTTC	CSVGGYQETQYF
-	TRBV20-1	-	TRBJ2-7	TGCAGTGCGGAGATCTACGAGCAGTACTTC	CSAEIYEQYF
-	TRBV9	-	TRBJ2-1	TGTGCCAGCAGCGTATCACTAGCCCAAAATGAGCAGTTCTTC	CASSVSLAQNEQFF
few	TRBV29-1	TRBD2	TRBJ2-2	TGCAGCGTTGAGGCCGGGACTAGCGGCGGGGAGCTGTTTTTT	CSVEAGTSGGELFF
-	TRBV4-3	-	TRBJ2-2	TGCGCCAGCAGCCTCAGATCGGGGGTTAGCACCGGGGAGCTGTTTTTT	CASSLRSGVSTGELFF
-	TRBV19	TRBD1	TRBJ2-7	TGTGCCAGTAGTAGGGGAGGACAGGGAACCTACGAGCAGTACTTC	CASSRGGQGTYEQYF
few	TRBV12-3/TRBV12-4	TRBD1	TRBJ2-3	TGTGCCAGCAGTATACCGGGACAGGGCCCCACAGATACGCAGTATTTT	CASSIPGQGPTDTQYF
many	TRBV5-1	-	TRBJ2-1	TGCGCCAGCAGCTTGGCCGGTTCCCCCTACAATGAGCAGTTCTTC	CASSLAGSPYNEQFF
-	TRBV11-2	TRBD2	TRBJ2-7	TGTGCCAGCAGCAAAGAACTAGCGGGAGTGGATGAGCAGTACTTC	CASSKELAGVDEQYF
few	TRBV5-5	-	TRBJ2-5	TGTGCCAGCAGCTTGTCTCGTCAGGCCCACTGGACCCAGTACTTC	CASSLSRQAHWTQYF
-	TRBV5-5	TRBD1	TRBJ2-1	TGTGCCAGCAGCTTGGGGGACAGGGGGCTAAATGAGCAGTTCTTC	CASSLGDRGLNEQFF
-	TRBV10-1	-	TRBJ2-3	TGCGCCAGCAGTGGAGGAGTTGCAGATACGCAGTATTTT	CASSGGVADTQYF
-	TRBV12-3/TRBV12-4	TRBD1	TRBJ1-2	TGTGCCAGCAGTTTACAAGTCAGGGGGCAGGATGGCTACACCTTC	CASSLQVRGQDGYTF
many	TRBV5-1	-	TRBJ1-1	TGCGCCAGCAGCTGGACAGTGAACACTGAAGCTTTCTTT	CASSWTVNTEAFF
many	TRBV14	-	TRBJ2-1	TGTGCCAGCAGCCGGGGACGGATAAATGAGCAGTTCTTC	CASSRGRINEQFF
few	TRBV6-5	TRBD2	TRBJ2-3	TGTGCCAGCAGTTGGCACACTAGCGGCACAGATACGCAGTATTTT	CASSWHTSGTDTQYF
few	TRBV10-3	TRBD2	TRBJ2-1	TGTGCCATCAGTGAGTCATTTATACTAGCGGGAGAAGTAATCAATGAGCAGTTCTTC	CAISESFILAGEVINEQFF